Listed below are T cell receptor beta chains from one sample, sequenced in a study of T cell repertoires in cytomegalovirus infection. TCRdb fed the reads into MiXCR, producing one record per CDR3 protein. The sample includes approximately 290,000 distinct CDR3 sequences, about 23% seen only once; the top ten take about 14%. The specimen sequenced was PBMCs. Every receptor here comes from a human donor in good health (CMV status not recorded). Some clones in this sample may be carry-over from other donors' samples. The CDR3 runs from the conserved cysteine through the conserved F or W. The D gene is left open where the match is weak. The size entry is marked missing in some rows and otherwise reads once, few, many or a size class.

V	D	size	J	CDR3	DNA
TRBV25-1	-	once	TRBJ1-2	CASSDGRNYGYTF	TGTGCCAGCAGTGATGGAAGGAACTATGGCTACACCTTC
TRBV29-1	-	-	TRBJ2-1	CSVDRGYNEQFF	TGCAGCGTTGACCGCGGCTACAATGAGCAGTTCTTC
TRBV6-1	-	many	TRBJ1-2	CASSEAKWTPYGYTF	TGTGCCAGCAGTGAAGCAAAATGGACACCCTATGGCTACACCTTC
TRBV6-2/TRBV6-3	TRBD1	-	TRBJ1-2	CASSPTHRGNYGYTF	TGTGCCAGCAGTCCTACCCACAGGGGTAACTATGGCTACACCTTC
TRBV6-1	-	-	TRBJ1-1	CASKLEGSTEAFF	TGTGCCAGCAAACTAGAGGGGAGCACTGAAGCTTTCTTT
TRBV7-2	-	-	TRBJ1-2	CASSPGQYGYTF	TGTGCCAGCAGCCCCGGACAGTATGGCTACACCTTC
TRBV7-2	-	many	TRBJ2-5	CASSKPLRSGGYQETQYF	TGTGCCAGCAGCAAGCCCCTCCGGAGTGGCGGGTACCAAGAGACCCAGTACTTC
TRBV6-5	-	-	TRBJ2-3	CAAEDSNTDTQYF	TGTGCCGCTGAGGACAGCAACACAGATACGCAGTATTTT
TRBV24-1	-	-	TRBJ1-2	CATSETGDDYGYTF	TGTGCCACCAGTGAAACAGGTGACGACTATGGCTACACCTTC
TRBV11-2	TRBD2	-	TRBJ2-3	CASSPRLAGDPDTQYF	TGTGCCAGCAGCCCCCGACTAGCGGGAGACCCAGATACGCAGTATTTT
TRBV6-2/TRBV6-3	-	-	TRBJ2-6	CASDSYSGANVLTF	TGTGCCAGCGACAGCTACTCTGGGGCCAACGTCCTGACTTTC
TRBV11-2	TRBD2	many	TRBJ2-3	CASSWIRTSGRALSPDTQYF	TGTGCCAGCAGCTGGATTCGGACTAGCGGGAGGGCCTTGTCGCCAGATACGCAGTATTTT
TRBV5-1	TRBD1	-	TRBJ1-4	CASSWEGQGARRLFF	TGCGCCAGCAGCTGGGAGGGACAGGGGGCCAGAAGGCTGTTTTTT
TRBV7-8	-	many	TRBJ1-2	CASSLVGDGAYGYTF	TGTGCCAGCAGCTTAGTAGGGGACGGGGCCTATGGCTACACCTTC